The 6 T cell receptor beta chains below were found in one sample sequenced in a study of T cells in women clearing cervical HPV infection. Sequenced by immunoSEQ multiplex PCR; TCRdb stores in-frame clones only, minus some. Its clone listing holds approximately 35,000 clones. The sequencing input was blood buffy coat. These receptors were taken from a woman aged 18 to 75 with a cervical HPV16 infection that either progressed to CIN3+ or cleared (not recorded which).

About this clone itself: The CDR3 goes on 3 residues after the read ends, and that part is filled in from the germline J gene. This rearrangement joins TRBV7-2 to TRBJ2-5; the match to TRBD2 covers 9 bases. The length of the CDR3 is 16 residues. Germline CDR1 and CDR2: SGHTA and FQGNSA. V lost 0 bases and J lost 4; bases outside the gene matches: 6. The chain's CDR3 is CASSLAPAGGGETQYF. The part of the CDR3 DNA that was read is TGTGCCAGCAGCTTAGCGCCTGCGGGAGGGGGAGAGACC.

The covered CDR3 bases are TGTGCCAGCAGTGAATCGTTCCTTAGCAATCAGCCC. It is translated as CASSESFLSNQP. The whole CDR3 protein reads CASSESFLSNQPQHF. The rearrangement links TRBV2 to TRBJ1-5; D is undetermined. The CDR3 end is not reached by the read, which stops 3 residues before it; the germline J gene fills it in. V dropped 2 bases and J dropped 0 bases, with 8 bases sitting between them. The CDR3 runs 15 residues. CDR1 and CDR2 from the germline V gene are SNHLY and FYNNEI.

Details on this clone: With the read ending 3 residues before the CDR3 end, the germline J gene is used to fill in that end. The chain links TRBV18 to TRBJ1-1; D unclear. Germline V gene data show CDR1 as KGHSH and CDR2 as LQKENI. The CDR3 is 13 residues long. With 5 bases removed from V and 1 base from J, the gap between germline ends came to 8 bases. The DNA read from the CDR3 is TGTGCCAGCTCAACGAAGGGGAACACTGAA. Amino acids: CASSTKGNTE. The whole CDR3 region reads CASSTKGNTEAFF.

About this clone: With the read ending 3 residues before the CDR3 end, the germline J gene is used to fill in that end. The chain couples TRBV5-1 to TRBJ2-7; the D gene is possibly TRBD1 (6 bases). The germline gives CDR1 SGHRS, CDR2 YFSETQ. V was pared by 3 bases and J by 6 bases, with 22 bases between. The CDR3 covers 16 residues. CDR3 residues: CASSWGSGVRGGEQYF. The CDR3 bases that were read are TGCGCCAGCAGCTGGGGGTCAGGCGTAAGAGGGGGCGAG.

Incomplete CDR3 DNA: TGTGCCAGTAGTGACCAGGGGAGGGTGTCGTATGGT. The encoded protein is CASSDQGRVSYG. The entire CDR3 protein reads CASSDQGRVSYGQYF. The chain is built from TRBV19 and TRBJ2-4; possibly TRBD2 for D (7 bases). The read ends 3 residues before the CDR3 terminus; that terminus is restored from the germline J gene. This CDR3 is 15 amino acids long. Germline assignment: CDR1 LNHDA and CDR2 SQIVND (reference sequence).

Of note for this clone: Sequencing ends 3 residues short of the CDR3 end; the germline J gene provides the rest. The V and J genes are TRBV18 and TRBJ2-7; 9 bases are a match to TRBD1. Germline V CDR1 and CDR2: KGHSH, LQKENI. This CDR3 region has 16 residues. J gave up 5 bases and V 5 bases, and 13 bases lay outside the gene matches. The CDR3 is CASSSHPGQGINEQYF. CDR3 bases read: TGTGCCAGCTCATCGCACCCGGGACAGGGAATCAACGAG.